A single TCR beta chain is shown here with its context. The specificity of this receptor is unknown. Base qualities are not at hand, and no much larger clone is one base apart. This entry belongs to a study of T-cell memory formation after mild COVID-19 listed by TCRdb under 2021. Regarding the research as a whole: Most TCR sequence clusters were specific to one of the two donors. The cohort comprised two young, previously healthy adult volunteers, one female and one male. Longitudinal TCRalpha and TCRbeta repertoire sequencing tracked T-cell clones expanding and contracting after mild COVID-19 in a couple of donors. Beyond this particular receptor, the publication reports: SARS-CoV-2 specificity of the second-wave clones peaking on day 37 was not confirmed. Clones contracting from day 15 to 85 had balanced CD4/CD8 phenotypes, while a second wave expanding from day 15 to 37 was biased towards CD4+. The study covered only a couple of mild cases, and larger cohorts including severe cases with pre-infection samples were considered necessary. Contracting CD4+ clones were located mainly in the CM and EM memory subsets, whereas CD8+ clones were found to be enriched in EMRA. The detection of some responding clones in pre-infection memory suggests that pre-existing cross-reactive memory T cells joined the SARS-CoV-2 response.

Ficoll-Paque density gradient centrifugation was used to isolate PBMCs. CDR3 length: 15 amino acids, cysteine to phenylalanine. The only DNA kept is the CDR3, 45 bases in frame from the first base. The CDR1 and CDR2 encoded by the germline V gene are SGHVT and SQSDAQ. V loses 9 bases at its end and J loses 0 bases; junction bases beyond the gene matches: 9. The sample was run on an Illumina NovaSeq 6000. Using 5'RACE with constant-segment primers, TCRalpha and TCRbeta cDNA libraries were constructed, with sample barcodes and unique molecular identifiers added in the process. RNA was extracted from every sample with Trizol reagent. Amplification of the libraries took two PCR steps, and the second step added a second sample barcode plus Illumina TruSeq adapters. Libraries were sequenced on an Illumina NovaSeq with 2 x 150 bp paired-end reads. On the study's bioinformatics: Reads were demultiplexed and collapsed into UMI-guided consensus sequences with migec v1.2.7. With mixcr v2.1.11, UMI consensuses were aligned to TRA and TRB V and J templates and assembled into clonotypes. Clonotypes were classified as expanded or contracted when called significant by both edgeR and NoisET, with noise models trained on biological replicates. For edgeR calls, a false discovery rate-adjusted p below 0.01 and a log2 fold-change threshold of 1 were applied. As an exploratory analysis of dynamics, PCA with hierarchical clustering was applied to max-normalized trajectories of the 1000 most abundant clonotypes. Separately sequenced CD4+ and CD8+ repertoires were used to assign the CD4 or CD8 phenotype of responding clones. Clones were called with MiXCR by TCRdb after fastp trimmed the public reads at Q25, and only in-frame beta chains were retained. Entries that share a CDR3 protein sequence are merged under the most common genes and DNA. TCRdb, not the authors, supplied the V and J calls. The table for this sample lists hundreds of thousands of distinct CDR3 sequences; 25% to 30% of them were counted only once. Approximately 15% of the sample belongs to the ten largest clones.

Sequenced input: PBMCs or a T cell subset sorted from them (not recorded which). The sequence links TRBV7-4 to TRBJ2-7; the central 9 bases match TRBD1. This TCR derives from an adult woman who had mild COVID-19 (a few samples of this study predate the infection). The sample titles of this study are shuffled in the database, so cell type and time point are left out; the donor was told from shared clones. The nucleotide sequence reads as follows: TGTGCCAGGCCACAGGGGGCCTACAGCTCCTACGAGCAGTACTTC. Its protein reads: CARPQGAYSSYEQYF.